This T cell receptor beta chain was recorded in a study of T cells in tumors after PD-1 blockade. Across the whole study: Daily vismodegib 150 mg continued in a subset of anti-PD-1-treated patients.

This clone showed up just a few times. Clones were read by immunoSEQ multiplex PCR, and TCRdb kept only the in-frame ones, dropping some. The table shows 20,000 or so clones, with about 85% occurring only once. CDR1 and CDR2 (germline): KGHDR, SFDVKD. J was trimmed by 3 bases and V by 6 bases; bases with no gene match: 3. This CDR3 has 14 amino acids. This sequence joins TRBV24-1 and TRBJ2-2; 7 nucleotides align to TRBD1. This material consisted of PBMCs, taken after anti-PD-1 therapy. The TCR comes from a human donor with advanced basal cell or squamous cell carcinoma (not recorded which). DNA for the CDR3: TGTGCCACCAGTAACCAGGGGGACACCGGGGAGCTGTTTTTT. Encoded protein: CATSNQGDTGELFF.